This T cell receptor (beta chain) comes out of a study of patients and donors after allogeneic stem cell transplantation. One entry per CDR3 protein results from TCRdb running MiXCR on the RT-PCR reads. Seen here are about 230,000 distinct CDR3 sequences, less than 15% observed once, and the top ten hold around 10%. Germline V gives CDR1 DFQATT, CDR2 SNEGSKA (reference sequence). V lost 3 bases to trimming and J lost 0 bases; unmatched junction nucleotides: 7. This CDR3 comprises 17 residues. This clonotype was obtained from a human donor who was either an allogeneic HSCT recipient or a stem cell or donor lymphocyte infusion donor (not recorded which). It is not recorded whose cells these are; they may come from a transplant donor. The sample was blood, either unsorted or a sorted T cell fraction (not recorded which). This chain joins TRBV20-1 and TRBJ2-3; 12 bases are a match to TRBD2. The CDR3 DNA reads TGCAGTGCTAGCGCCACTAGCGGGGGGCTGAGCACAGATACGCAGTATTTT. Translating it yields CSASATSGGLSTDTQYF.